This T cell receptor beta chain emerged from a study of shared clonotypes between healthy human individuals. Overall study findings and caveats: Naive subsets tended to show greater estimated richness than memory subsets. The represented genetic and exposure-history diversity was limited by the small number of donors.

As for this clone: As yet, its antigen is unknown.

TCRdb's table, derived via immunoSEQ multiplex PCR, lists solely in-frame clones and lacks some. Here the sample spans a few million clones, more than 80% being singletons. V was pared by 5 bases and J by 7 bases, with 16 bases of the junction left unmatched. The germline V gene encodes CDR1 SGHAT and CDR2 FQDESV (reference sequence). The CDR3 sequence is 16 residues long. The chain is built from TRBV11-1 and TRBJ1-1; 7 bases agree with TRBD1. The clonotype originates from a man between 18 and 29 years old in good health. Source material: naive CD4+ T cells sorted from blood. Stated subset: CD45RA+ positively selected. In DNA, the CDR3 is TGTGCCAGCAGCAACCGACAGGGACCCTTCAGGGGTGAAGCTTTCTTT. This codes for CASSNRQGPFRGEAFF.